This T cell receptor (beta chain) was identified during a study of blood T cells in healthy people across ages. Regarding the study as a whole: Unsorted PBMCs blocked a conclusive comparison of naive and antigen-experienced cells.

This clonotype has more than one count but fewer than ten. Its antigen is unknown. Caucasian individuals from Russia who were healthy and aged about 6 to 90 acted as donors. J was trimmed by 8 bases and V by 3 bases; bases with no gene match: 9. The CDR3 consists of 15 residues. Germline V lookup: CDR1 LGHDT, CDR2 YNNKEL (reference sequence). Then a second PCR, running roughly 7 to 11 cycles, was carried out with a sample-barcoded 5' primer and a J-beta primer mix. Via MiXCR, TCRdb re-called the 5' RACE reads, giving one row per CDR3 protein. The sample lists approximately 1,700,000 distinct CDR3 sequences, about 39% seen once, with 23% in the top ten.

V usage is TRBV3-1 and J usage is TRBJ2-4; 8 bases are shared with TRBD2. This TCR derives from a human donor in good health. The material sequenced was blood. The CDR3: CASSHSPGGQDIQYF. The DNA of the CDR3 is TGTGCCAGCAGCCATTCACCGGGGGGGCAGGACATTCAGTACTTC.